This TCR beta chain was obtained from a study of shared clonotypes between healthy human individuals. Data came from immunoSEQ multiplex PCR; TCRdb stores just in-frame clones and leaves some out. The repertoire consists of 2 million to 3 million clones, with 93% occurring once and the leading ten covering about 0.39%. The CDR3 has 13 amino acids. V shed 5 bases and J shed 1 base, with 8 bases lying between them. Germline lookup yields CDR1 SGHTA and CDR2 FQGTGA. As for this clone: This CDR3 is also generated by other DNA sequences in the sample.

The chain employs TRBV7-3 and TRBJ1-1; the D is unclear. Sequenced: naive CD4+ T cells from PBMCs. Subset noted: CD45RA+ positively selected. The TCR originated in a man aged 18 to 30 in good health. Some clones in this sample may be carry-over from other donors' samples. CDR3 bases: TGTGCCAGCAGCCCGGACGGGAACACTGAAGCTTTCTTT. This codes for CASSPDGNTEAFF.